This T cell receptor beta chain was retrieved from a study of vaccination effects on CD4 cells after COVID-19. About the study: At 16 days and one week before vaccination, two convalescent patients gave samples.

CD4+ T cells specific for antigen were expanded with viral peptide pools by the ViraFEST assay before sequencing. Culture proceeded for under twelve days, and CD4+ T cells were then isolated. This individual tested PCR-positive for SARS-CoV-2 infection between March and December 2020. Each well held 1.5 million to 2.5 million PBMC cultured with around 9 ug/ml peptides and 7.5 to 10 IU/ml IL-2. Serving as negative control culture was an HIV-1 Nef peptide pool. TCRdb's copy holds only in-frame clones and misses some; the assay was immunoSEQ multiplex PCR. The sample lists tens of thousands of clones; around 70% were seen once. This clone was seen only once. The antigen is unknown. Germline CDR1 reads MNHEY; CDR2 reads SVGEGT. The CDR3 spans 15 residues. Trimming cost V 5 bases and J 3 bases; bases outside gene matches: 6.

The input for sequencing was CD4+ T cells from PBMCs cultured with HIV peptides, taken before COVID-19 vaccination. The sample's subset: HIV-1 Nef peptide pool negative control/reference culture. This sequence originates from a human donor who had a prior SARS-CoV-2 infection. The chain combines TRBV6-2 or TRBV6-3 with TRBJ2-2; 7 bases match TRBD2. In DNA, the CDR3 is TGTGCCAGCAGTACCGGGACTACCTACACCGGGGAGCTGTTTTTT. Translation: CASSTGTTYTGELFF.